This T cell receptor (beta chain) came from a study of post-analysis software for immune sequencing data. Broader study findings: People with multiple sclerosis had a significantly lower normalized Chao1 diversity than controls did. Patients showed TRBV5-6, TRBV5-1 and TRBV20-1 among a handful of TRBV segments more frequent than in controls.

Concerning this clonotype itself: Its cognate antigen is unknown.

TCR beta libraries were prepared from cDNA with unique molecular identifiers. A population of roughly 0.9 to 11 million T cells gave rise to around 530,000 cDNA molecules. TCRdb redid the calling of the PCR reads with MiXCR, one entry per CDR3 protein. The table shows 650,000 to 900,000 distinct CDR3 sequences, with about 45% occurring only once. The germline V gene encodes CDR1 MNHEY and CDR2 SVGEGT. The CDR3 totals 15 residues. V shed 0 bases and J shed 0 bases, with 9 bases lying between them. The chain combines TRBV6-2 or TRBV6-3 with TRBJ2-7, with D possibly TRBD1 on 6 matching bases. The TCR sequence derives from a girl aged 5 to 17 with multiple sclerosis. Sequencing was done on a sample of blood. CDR3 in amino acids: CASSYSGDTSYEQYF. In nucleotides, the CDR3 is TGTGCCAGCAGTTACTCGGGGGACACCTCCTACGAGCAGTACTTC.